Each of the 23 T cell receptor beta chains below was sequenced from the same sample in a study of blood T cell repertoires in COVID-19. Here immunoSEQ multiplex PCR was the method, and the copy in TCRdb shows in-frame clones only, minus some. This sample has tens of thousands of clones; roughly 91% occur once, and the top ten carry over 5%. The sample consisted of peripheral blood. The receptors were gathered from a man aged 18 to 30 with COVID-19, enrolled during active disease.

Only one count was recorded for this clone. This chain links TRBV7-2 with TRBJ2-3; D gene uncertain. Germline lookup yields CDR1 SGHTA and CDR2 FQGNSA. This CDR3 is 12 amino acids long. Trimming cost V 1 base and J 9 bases, with 8 bases left between them. The CDR3 coding sequence is TGTGCCAGCAGCTTAGAGAGTTCGACGCAGTATTTT. The encoded protein is CASSLESSTQYF. The entire variable domain, with the rest obtained from reference TRBV7-2 and TRBJ2-3, is as follows: GAGVSQSPSNKVTEKGKDVELRCDPISGHTALYWYRQSLGQGLEFLIYFQGNSAPDKSGLPSDRFSAERTGGSVSTLTIQRTQQEDSAVYLCASSLESSTQYFGPGTRLTVL.

The CDR3 loop reads CASSPRAATNYGYTF. CDR3 DNA sequence: TGTGCCAGCAGCCCGCGAGCGGCGACTAACTATGGCTACACCTTC. The J gene is TRBJ1-2, the V gene TRBV5-4; D gene uncertain. CDR1 and CDR2 (germline): SGHNT, YYREEE (reference sequence). The CDR3 is made up of 15 amino acids. The V end lost 4 bases, the J end lost 0 bases, and 13 bases lay between the germline ends.

V is TRBV11-2 and J is TRBJ2-7; 7 nucleotides align to TRBD1. CDR3 length equals 15 residues. The V gene end was trimmed by 2 bases and the J gene end by 2 bases; junction bases not matched to a gene: 6. The germline V gene has CDR1 SGHAT and CDR2 FQNNGV. The chain's CDR3 is CASSLFSGTAYEQYF. CDR3 DNA sequence: TGTGCCAGCAGCTTATTCAGTGGGACAGCCTACGAGCAGTACTTC.

The chain couples TRBV6-5 to TRBJ2-1; 8 nucleotides line up with TRBD1. Germline CDR1 reads MNHEY; CDR2 reads SVGAGI. This CDR3 comprises 15 residues. Trimming at V came to 2 bases and at J to 3 bases, leaving 3 bases not matched to a gene. The CDR3 nucleotides are TGTGCCAGCAGTTACGGGACAGGCTTCTACAATGAGCAGTTCTTC. This encodes CASSYGTGFYNEQFF.

This chain uses TRBV10-3 with TRBJ2-4, with D possibly matching TRBD2 (7 bases). V lost 7 bases and J 6 bases, leaving 16 bases between the germline ends. From germline, CDR1 is ENHRY and CDR2 SYGVKD. The CDR3 contains 14 residues. The CDR3 spells CAIKGEGDGNIQYF. The CDR3 DNA is TGTGCCATCAAGGGGGAGGGCGACGGAAACATTCAGTACTTC.

J is TRBJ1-6 and V is TRBV9, with D perhaps TRBD1 (5 bases). Germline CDR1 reads SGDLS; CDR2 reads YYNGEE. The CDR3 totals 16 residues. V shed 3 bases and J shed 7 bases, with 17 bases lying between them. CDR3 sequence (DNA): TGTGCCAGCAGCGAGGGGATAGGGCAAGGAAATTCACCCCTCCACTTT. It yields the protein CASSEGIGQGNSPLHF.

In this sample, this clone turned up a few times. The chain recombines TRBV28 with TRBJ2-7; 7 nucleotides align to TRBD2. Germline V lookup: CDR1 MDHEN, CDR2 SYDVKM. This CDR3 spans 15 amino acids. V lost 3 bases and J lost 1; bases outside the gene matches: 6. Here the CDR3 reads CASSFRLADSYEQYF. The CDR3 coding sequence is TGTGCCAGCAGTTTCAGGCTAGCGGATTCCTACGAGCAGTACTTC.

The rearrangement links TRBV29-1 to TRBJ2-7; TRBD2 agrees at 9 bases. Trimming removed 6 bases from V and 0 bases from J; junction bases left unmatched: 12. Germline V gene data show CDR1 as SQVTM and CDR2 as ANQGSEA. This CDR3 contains 16 residues. The CDR3 sequence: CSVGPPLAGSSYEQYF. CDR3 in DNA: TGCAGCGTCGGCCCCCCTCTAGCGGGGAGCTCCTACGAGCAGTACTTC.

The CDR3, as DNA: TGCAGCGTTGAAGACGGACAGGGGGTCCACGAGCAGTACTTC. Its translation is CSVEDGQGVHEQYF. The V and J genes are TRBV29-1 and TRBJ2-7, with 10 bases matching TRBD1. CDR1 and CDR2 (germline): SQVTM, ANQGSEA. The V and J ends lost 0 bases and 5 bases, in that order; junction bases with no gene match: 4. The CDR3 sequence is 14 residues long.

The CDR3 reads CASSSGTSGTFAYNEQFF. The CDR3 coding sequence is TGTGCCAGCAGCTCCGGGACTAGCGGGACGTTTGCCTACAATGAGCAGTTCTTC. This chain uses TRBV5-6 with TRBJ2-1; 13 nucleotides line up with TRBD2. The germline V gene encodes CDR1 SGHDT and CDR2 YYEEEE. The CDR3 totals 18 residues. With V trimmed by 3 bases and J by 2 bases, 8 bases remained unmatched.

This clone was seen a handful of times. The chain recombines TRBV19 with TRBJ1-1; 8 bases line up with TRBD1. Germline assignment: CDR1 LNHDA and CDR2 SQIVND (reference sequence). V lost 10 bases and J lost 1; bases outside the gene matches: 8. CDR3 size: 14 residues. The CDR3 protein is CATRRTGTNTEAFF. CDR3 coding DNA: TGTGCCACCAGGCGGACAGGGACGAACACTGAAGCTTTCTTT.

This chain joins TRBV29-1 and TRBJ2-1; D call uncertain. The germline CDR1 and CDR2 sequences are SQVTM and ANQGSEA. This CDR3 comprises 10 residues. V lost 8 bases, J lost 7 bases, and 9 bases lay in between. CDR3 sequence reads: CSSRENEQFF. DNA of the CDR3: TGCAGCTCCCGCGAGAATGAGCAGTTCTTC.

Here the CDR3 reads CASSGQGKGELFF. CDR3 in DNA: TGTGCCAGCAGCGGACAGGGAAAAGGGGAGCTGTTTTTT. The rearrangement links TRBV9 to TRBJ2-2; TRBD1 matches 7 bases. This CDR3 is 13 amino acids long. The ends lost 3 bases at V and 8 bases at J; junction bases unmatched: 4. Germline CDR1 reads SGDLS; CDR2 reads YYNGEE.

This chain connects TRBV7-6 to TRBJ2-2; D uncertain. Trimming stripped 6 bases from V and 5 bases from J, with 4 bases between. Germline values: CDR1 SGHVS, CDR2 FNYEAQ. CDR3 size: 11 residues. The DNA for the CDR3 is TGTGCCAGCAGGACTACCGGGGAGCTGTTTTTT. Protein: CASRTTGELFF.

This rearrangement joins TRBV3-1 (or the pseudogene TRBV3-2) to TRBJ2-2; 9 bases align to TRBD2. The CDR3 contains 18 residues. The germline gives CDR1 LGHDT, CDR2 YNNKEL (reference sequence). The V segment lost 0 bases and the J segment 6 bases; nucleotides outside the gene matches: 11. CDR3 DNA: TGTGCCAGCAGCCAAGAGGCTAGCGGGATGTTAGACGCCGGGGAGCTGTTTTTT. Its protein product is CASSQEASGMLDAGELFF.

This sequence joins TRBV5-4 and TRBJ1-2; no clear D. Germline V lookup: CDR1 SGHNT, CDR2 YYREEE (reference sequence). With 1 base removed from V and 8 bases from J, the gap between germline ends came to 12 bases. This CDR3 has 13 residues. CDR3 sequence reads: CASSLKGVGGYTF. In nucleotides, the CDR3 is TGTGCCAGCAGCTTGAAGGGAGTTGGGGGCTACACCTTC.

The V and J genes are TRBV21-1 and TRBJ1-4. TRBV21-1 is deemed a pseudogene. The CDR3 is made up of 16 amino acids. Written as DNA, the CDR3 is TGTGCCAGCAGCAAAGTAGAGGGGGGGGCTGGTGAAAAACTGCTTTTT. The encoded protein is CASSKVEGGAGEKLLF.

This chain connects TRBV25-1 to TRBJ2-7; tentative D call: TRBD2 (6 bases). There are 14 residues in the CDR3. CDR1 and CDR2 (germline): MGHDK, SYGVNS. V was shortened by 1 base and J by 2 bases, with 9 bases between the two germline ends. The CDR3 DNA reads TGTGCCAGCAGTGAATGGGACTCGACCTACGAGCAGTACTTC. Encoded protein: CASSEWDSTYEQYF.

The chain recombines TRBV28 with TRBJ1-4; 8 nucleotides agree with TRBD1. The CDR3 loop spans 17 amino acids. CDR1 and CDR2 (germline): MDHEN, SYDVKM. V was clipped by 6 bases and J by 8 bases; unmatched bases: 17. CDR3 nucleotide sequence: TGTGCCAGCAGCCCATCTAAGACAGGGGTAATAAACGAAAAACTGTTTTTT. Its protein product is CASSPSKTGVINEKLFF.

CDR3 sequence (DNA): TGTGCCAGCAGCCCCATAGCGGGAGGGACTTACAATGAGCAGTTCTTC. Translation gives CASSPIAGGTYNEQFF. V and J are TRBV6-4 and TRBJ2-1; 11 bases fit TRBD2. CDR1 is MRHNA and CDR2 is SNTAGT in the germline V gene. The CDR3 is 16 amino acids. J lost 4 bases, V lost 6 bases, and 8 bases had no gene match.

V gene TRBV4-3 combines with J gene TRBJ2-3, with 10 bases aligning to TRBD2. The junction had 3 bases not matched to a gene; V was cut back by 3 bases and J by 3 bases. Looked up from germline, CDR1 is LGHNA and CDR2 is YSLEER. CDR3 length: 15 residues. The CDR3 loop is CASSQLAGVTDTQYF. CDR3 nucleotides: TGCGCCAGCAGCCAGCTAGCGGGAGTTACAGATACGCAGTATTTT.

This rearrangement joins TRBV4-3 to TRBJ2-1; 12 nucleotides line up with TRBD2. With V trimmed by 0 bases and J by 7 bases, 4 bases remained unmatched. The CDR3 is 16 residues long. Germline loops: CDR1 LGHNA, CDR2 YSLEER. Here the CDR3 reads CASSQDLAGGPNEQFF. For the CDR3, the DNA is TGCGCCAGCAGCCAAGACCTAGCGGGAGGGCCAAATGAGCAGTTCTTC.

The J gene is TRBJ2-7, the V gene TRBV28; D unresolved. The length of the CDR3 is 14 residues. The V gene's germline CDR1 is MDHEN and CDR2 SYDVKM. Trimming pared 6 bases from V and 3 bases from J, leaving 15 bases between. In nucleotides, the CDR3 is TGTGCCAGCAGCTATCCTTTCGAGCACTACGAGCAGTACTTC. Translated, it gives CASSYPFEHYEQYF. The variable domain in full, with the rest retrieved from reference TRBV28 and TRBJ2-7, is DVKVTQSSRYLVKRTGEKVFLECVQDMDHENMFWYRQDPGLGLRLIYFSYDVKMKEKGDIPEGYSVSREKKERFSLILESASTNQTSMYLCASSYPFEHYEQYFGPGTRLTVT.